These 9 T cell receptor beta chains share one sample of origin, sequenced in a study of cytomegalovirus exposure and HLA in healthy donors. Amplification used 60 Vbeta primers and 13 Jbeta primers. Here immunoSEQ multiplex PCR was the method, and the copy in TCRdb shows in-frame clones only, minus some. This sample has 140,000 to 150,000 clones, with approximately 80% found just once. The sample consisted of PBMCs. The origin of the receptors is a man between 35 and 55 years old in good health and CMV-seronegative.

V and J are TRBV28 and TRBJ1-1, with 9 bases identical to TRBD1. The CDR3 length is 15 residues. Germline CDR1 and CDR2: MDHEN and SYDVKM. CDR3 sequence: CAVTEGGQGGTEAFF. DNA for the CDR3: TGTGCAGTAACCGAAGGGGGACAGGGTGGCACTGAAGCTTTCTTT.

Only one count was recorded for this clone. The chain uses TRBV2 and TRBJ1-3, with 7 bases fitting TRBD1. The CDR3 is made up of 14 amino acids. The germline CDR1 and CDR2 sequences are SNHLY and FYNNEI. The ends lost 4 bases at V and 2 bases at J; junction bases unmatched: 2. DNA of the CDR3: TGTGCCAGCAGTGTCGGGACAGCTGGAAACACCATATATTTT. Translated, it gives CASSVGTAGNTIYF.

This chain connects TRBV7-3 to TRBJ2-2; a possible D gene is TRBD1 (6 bases). Trimming stripped 6 bases from V and 8 bases from J, with 13 bases between. Germline V gene data show CDR1 as SGHTA and CDR2 as FQGTGA. The CDR3 has 13 amino acids. CDR3 in DNA: TGTGCCAGCAGTCCCACAGGGTCGGGGGAGCTGTTTTTT. Amino acid sequence: CASSPTGSGELFF. Filled out from reference TRBV7-3 and TRBJ2-2, the complete variable domain reads GAGVSQTPSNKVTEKGKYVELRCDPISGHTALYWYRQSLGQGPEFLIYFQGTGAADDSGLPNDRFFAVRPEGSVSTLKIQRTERGDSAVYLCASSPTGSGELFFGEGSRLTVL.

The V and J genes are TRBV5-6 and TRBJ2-5; 8 positions agree with TRBD1. The germline V gene has CDR1 SGHDT and CDR2 YYEEEE. V dropped 4 bases and J dropped 5; count of bases not matched to a gene: 10. CDR3 length equals 15 residues. The DNA for the CDR3 is TGTGCCAGCAGCAAAAGGACAGGGCTAGGGGAGACCCAGTACTTC. Its translation: CASSKRTGLGETQYF.

This chain connects TRBV27 to TRBJ1-2; D is perhaps TRBD1 (6 bases). This CDR3 has 15 residues. V lost 4 bases and J lost 0, with 12 bases in between. Germline V gene lookup returns CDR1 MNHEY and CDR2 SMNVEV (reference sequence). The CDR3 loop is CASSSGGDSNYGYTF. The CDR3 region has the DNA TGTGCCAGCAGTTCTGGGGGCGATTCTAACTATGGCTACACCTTC.

This chain uses TRBV4-3 with TRBJ2-5, with 7 bases aligning to TRBD2. From germline, CDR1 is LGHNA and CDR2 YSLEER. J was trimmed by 3 bases and V by 1 base; bases with no gene match: 2. The CDR3 has 14 residues. In nucleotides, the CDR3 is TGCGCCAGCAGCCAAGTACTAGCGAAAGAGACCCAGTACTTC. Its protein product is CASSQVLAKETQYF.

The rearrangement links TRBV5-1 to TRBJ2-3, with 7 bases matching TRBD2. Germline V CDR1 and CDR2: SGHRS, YFSETQ. The V gene end was trimmed by 1 base and the J gene end by 1 base; junction bases not matched to a gene: 0. This CDR3 has 14 amino acids. CDR3 sequence reads: CASSLTSGTDTQYF. The DNA for the CDR3 is TGCGCCAGCAGCTTGACTAGCGGCACAGATACGCAGTATTTT.

The V gene is TRBV27, the J gene TRBJ2-5, with D perhaps matching TRBD1 (8 bases). Trimming took off 5 bases at V and 1 base at J, with 23 bases between the two ends. The CDR3 is 18 amino acids. Germline V CDR1 and CDR2: MNHEY, SMNVEV (reference sequence). CDR3: CASSAYRGGRTSQETQYF. The CDR3 DNA reads TGTGCCAGCAGTGCCTACAGGGGGGGTAGGACTTCCCAAGAGACCCAGTACTTC.

This clone has a handful of counts. The chain joins TRBV6-1 to TRBJ1-1; no reliable D call. The CDR3 is made up of 15 amino acids. Trimming removed 5 bases from V and 1 base from J, with 14 bases in between. The germline V gene encodes CDR1 MNHNS and CDR2 SASEGT. The CDR3 bases are TGTGCCAGCAGTTCTTCCGGGTCTCCGAACACTGAAGCTTTCTTT. This gives the protein CASSSSGSPNTEAFF.